Presented here are 13 T cell receptor beta chains from one specimen sequenced in a study of TIL therapy for anti-PD-1-resistant metastatic lung cancer. This was the immunoSEQ v3 assay. Measured with immunoSEQ multiplex PCR; TCRdb has only the in-frame clones, and not every one. This sample carries about 95,000 clones, roughly two thirds of them seen once, and the ten largest clones take roughly 9.8%. Time point meaning: pre-treatment sample, taken before nivolumab and TIL therapy. Tumor tissue came from excised metastases, mostly pleural nodules or supraclavicular lymph nodes. Source: tumor tissue, taken at baseline. The receptor source for this set is a person aged 25 to 85 with non-small cell lung cancer.

This clone was observed many times. V gene TRBV11-2 combines with J gene TRBJ2-1, with D perhaps TRBD1 (6 bases). This CDR3 contains 12 residues. V lost 5 bases, J lost 15 bases, and 17 bases lay in between. Germline CDR1 reads SGHAT; CDR2 reads FQNNGV. CDR3 sequence reads: CASSVYGGRGFF. CDR3 DNA: TGTGCCAGCAGCGTCTATGGGGGCCGGGGGTTCTTC.

This chain uses TRBV9 with TRBJ2-1, with 14 bases identical to TRBD2. The CDR3 spans 18 residues. In germline, CDR1 is SGDLS, CDR2 YYNGEE. V gave up 3 bases and J gave up 2 bases; unmatched junction bases: 7. CDR3 in DNA: TGTGCCAGCAGCGCCCGGACTAGCGGGGGGTCTACCTACAATGAGCAGTTCTTC. Translated: CASSARTSGGSTYNEQFF.

The DNA for the CDR3 is TGTGCCAGCAGCCCCTCGACCCGGGACAGGGGACGATCCACTGAAGCTTTCTTT. Residues: CASSPSTRDRGRSTEAFF. The chain couples TRBV9 to TRBJ1-1; 10 bases map to TRBD1. CDR3 size: 18 residues. Germline loops: CDR1 SGDLS, CDR2 YYNGEE. With V trimmed by 4 bases and J by 4 bases, 16 bases remained unmatched.

This clone was detected many times. V gene TRBV6-6 combines with J gene TRBJ1-2; 7 bases map to TRBD1. The junction had 23 bases not matched to a gene; V was cut back by 5 bases and J by 5 bases. This CDR3 contains 19 residues. Germline values: CDR1 MNHNY, CDR2 SVGAGI (reference sequence). CDR3 protein: CASSRSLTGLALLGYGYTF. CDR3 in DNA: TGTGCCAGCAGTCGATCTCTGACAGGGCTCGCCCTCCTAGGGTATGGCTACACCTTC.

This clone has ten or more counts. The gene calls are TRBV9 and TRBJ1-1; TRBD1 might be the D (5 bases). The CDR3 is 15 residues long. CDR1 is SGDLS, CDR2 YYNGEE, per germline. V was pared by 3 bases and J by 10 bases, with 22 bases between. CDR3 sequence: CASSGAVGTRSAAFF. The DNA of the CDR3 is TGTGCCAGCAGCGGAGCTGTAGGGACCCGTTCGGCAGCTTTCTTT.

The chain is built from TRBV6-5 and TRBJ1-1; 9 bases map to TRBD1. The V gene's germline CDR1 is MNHEY and CDR2 SVGAGI. There are 14 residues in the CDR3. V lost 8 bases and J lost 5; bases outside the gene matches: 9. The CDR3: CASCTGGAGTEAFF. The CDR3 DNA is TGTGCCAGCTGCACAGGGGGCGCGGGAACTGAAGCTTTCTTT.

CDR3 residues: CASSWGRTGNTEAFF. CDR3 in DNA: TGCGCCAGCAGCTGGGGGCGCACGGGAAACACTGAAGCTTTCTTT. V usage is TRBV5-1 and J usage is TRBJ1-1; the D gene is possibly TRBD1 (6 bases). The germline CDR1 and CDR2 sequences are SGHRS and YFSETQ. The V gene lost 3 bases and the J gene lost 2 bases, with 14 bases spanning the gap. The CDR3 loop spans 15 amino acids.

This chain joins TRBV6-5 and TRBJ2-5; either TRBD1 or TRBD2 may fit D (5 bases each). Germline CDR1 reads MNHEY; CDR2 reads SVGAGI. The length of the CDR3 is 14 residues. Trimming stripped 0 bases from V and 9 bases from J, with 14 bases between. CDR3 loop: CASSYSSFEGSQYF. CDR3 in DNA: TGTGCCAGCAGTTACTCATCGTTCGAGGGGTCCCAGTACTTC.

This clone has a handful of counts. The chain recombines TRBV6-5 with TRBJ1-4; the D gene is possibly TRBD1 (5 bases). Germline V gene sequence: CDR1 MNHEY, CDR2 SVGAGI. Trimming removed 8 bases from V and 6 bases from J, with 13 bases in between. The CDR3 totals 13 residues. Written as DNA, the CDR3 is TGTGCCAGCCGCACAGGCGTTGATGAAAAACTGTTTTTT. Translation gives CASRTGVDEKLFF.

The rearrangement uses TRBV30 and TRBJ1-2; D is undetermined. This CDR3 contains 14 residues. The V end lost 0 bases, the J end lost 3 bases, and 11 bases lay between the germline ends. CDR1 is GTSNPN, CDR2 SVGIG, per germline (reference sequence). The CDR3 reads CAWSVLGQYYGYTF. The CDR3 bases are TGTGCCTGGAGTGTACTAGGGCAGTACTATGGCTACACCTTC.

This clone turned up a few times. The genes are TRBV4-2 and TRBJ2-1, with 12 nucleotides matching TRBD2. V lost 0 bases to trimming and J lost 7 bases; unmatched junction nucleotides: 4. The CDR3 totals 16 residues. Germline-derived CDR1 and CDR2 are LGHNA and YNFKEQ. The CDR3 protein is CASSQDTSGGRNEQFF. For the CDR3, the DNA is TGTGCCAGCAGCCAAGATACTAGCGGGGGGAGAAATGAGCAGTTCTTC.

The chain carries TRBV5-4 and TRBJ2-7; 7 bases line up with TRBD1. CDR1 and CDR2 (germline): SGHNT, YYREEE (reference sequence). This CDR3 has 15 residues. V lost 4 bases to trimming and J lost 5 bases; unmatched junction nucleotides: 12. The DNA of the CDR3 is TGTGCCAGCAGCAGGACCACAGGGGCAAGAGACGAGCAGTACTTC. This gives the protein CASSRTTGARDEQYF.

This clone was found a few times. The chain uses TRBV2 and TRBJ2-7, with 10 nucleotides matching TRBD2. The germline V gene has CDR1 SNHLY and CDR2 FYNNEI. V shed 8 bases, J shed 6 bases, and the junction held 10 bases outside the gene matches. The CDR3 has 14 amino acids. The CDR3 spells CASAQREGLLEQYF. Here the CDR3 DNA reads TGTGCCAGCGCCCAGCGGGAGGGCCTTCTCGAGCAGTACTTC.